A selection of T cell receptor beta chains follows, all from one sample in a study of beta chain features in type 1 diabetes. Using immunoSEQ multiplex PCR, the repertoire was profiled, and TCRdb retains in-frame clones only, with some absent. The sample yields hundreds of thousands of clones, roughly 31% seen once. Sequencing used naive CD4+ T cells from blood. These receptors all stem from a man aged 18 to 30 in good health. Both conserved end residues are part of each CDR3. The D gene is left open where the match is weak. Expanded clones are given a class, and other clones once, few, many or no size at all.

j_call: TRBJ1-2
d_call: NA
clone_size: once
v_call: TRBV30
cdr3_aa: CAWSLVSGYTF
cdr3_nt: TGTGCCTGGAGTTTAGTATCTGGCTACACCTTC

j_call: TRBJ1-2
d_call: NA
clone_size: NA
v_call: TRBV7-2
cdr3_aa: CASSPGRGYGYTF
cdr3_nt: TGTGCCAGCAGCCCCGGGAGGGGGTATGGCTACACCTTC

j_call: TRBJ2-1
d_call: TRBD2
clone_size: few
v_call: TRBV18
cdr3_aa: CASSPWGLREHEQFF
cdr3_nt: TGTGCCAGCTCACCATGGGGCTTGCGGGAGCATGAGCAGTTCTTC

j_call: TRBJ2-5
d_call: NA
clone_size: NA
v_call: TRBV7-6
cdr3_aa: CASSRAVTETQYF
cdr3_nt: TGTGCCAGCAGCAGAGCGGTGACCGAGACCCAGTACTTC

j_call: TRBJ2-2
d_call: NA
clone_size: NA
v_call: TRBV7-2
cdr3_aa: CASSLARNTGELFF
cdr3_nt: TGTGCCAGCAGCTTAGCGAGGAACACCGGGGAGCTGTTTTTT

j_call: TRBJ2-1
d_call: NA
clone_size: few
v_call: TRBV30
cdr3_aa: CAWSLPGNEQFF
cdr3_nt: TGTGCCTGGAGCCTACCCGGGAATGAGCAGTTCTTC

j_call: TRBJ2-1
d_call: NA
clone_size: NA
v_call: TRBV29-1
cdr3_aa: CSVDPGYNEQFF
cdr3_nt: TGCAGCGTTGACCCAGGATACAATGAGCAGTTCTTC

j_call: TRBJ2-1
d_call: TRBD2
clone_size: NA
v_call: TRBV10-3
cdr3_aa: CAIRALAGSYNEQFF
cdr3_nt: TGTGCCATTAGGGCACTAGCGGGCTCCTACAATGAGCAGTTCTTC

j_call: TRBJ1-4
d_call: NA
clone_size: NA
v_call: TRBV6-5
cdr3_aa: CASSQGEKLFF
cdr3_nt: TGTGCCAGCAGTCAGGGGGAAAAACTGTTTTTT

j_call: TRBJ1-1
d_call: NA
clone_size: few
v_call: TRBV10-3
cdr3_aa: CATSDRDGGEAFF
cdr3_nt: TGTGCCACCTCTGACCGAGACGGAGGTGAAGCTTTCTTT

j_call: TRBJ2-1
d_call: NA
clone_size: few
v_call: TRBV4-2
cdr3_aa: CASSTLTVSSYNEQFF
cdr3_nt: TGTGCCAGCAGCACCTTGACAGTAAGCTCCTACAATGAGCAGTTCTTC

j_call: TRBJ2-1
d_call: NA
clone_size: few
v_call: TRBV29-1
cdr3_aa: CSVARGSYNEQFF
cdr3_nt: TGCAGCGTTGCTCGGGGCTCCTACAATGAGCAGTTCTTC

j_call: TRBJ2-7
d_call: NA
clone_size: NA
v_call: TRBV6-6
cdr3_aa: CASSYMERSSYEQYF
cdr3_nt: TGTGCCAGCAGTTACATGGAGAGGAGCTCCTACGAGCAGTACTTC

j_call: TRBJ2-6
d_call: NA
clone_size: few
v_call: TRBV18
cdr3_aa: CASYQASSGANVLTF
cdr3_nt: TGTGCCAGCTACCAGGCTTCCTCTGGGGCCAACGTCCTGACTTTC

j_call: TRBJ2-1
d_call: NA
clone_size: once
v_call: TRBV5-1
cdr3_aa: CASTPDFYNEQFF
cdr3_nt: TGCGCCAGCACCCCGGACTTTTACAATGAGCAGTTCTTC

j_call: TRBJ2-3
d_call: NA
clone_size: NA
v_call: TRBV7-3
cdr3_aa: CASSLPEGGTDTQYF
cdr3_nt: TGTGCCAGCAGCTTACCCGAGGGAGGCACAGATACGCAGTATTTT

j_call: TRBJ2-1
d_call: TRBD2
clone_size: NA
v_call: TRBV6-6
cdr3_aa: CASSSRTSRYNEQFF
cdr3_nt: TGTGCCAGCAGTTCTAGGACTAGCCGGTACAATGAGCAGTTCTTC

j_call: TRBJ2-4
d_call: NA
clone_size: NA
v_call: TRBV18
cdr3_aa: CASSLGPHENIQYF
cdr3_nt: TGTGCCAGCTCACTTGGACCGCACGAAAACATTCAGTACTTC

j_call: TRBJ2-7
d_call: TRBD1
clone_size: few
v_call: TRBV29-1
cdr3_aa: CSVHRQGYEQYF
cdr3_nt: TGCAGCGTCCACCGACAGGGATACGAGCAGTACTTC

j_call: TRBJ2-3
d_call: TRBD2
clone_size: NA
v_call: TRBV19
cdr3_aa: CASSMTSGRSTDTQYF
cdr3_nt: TGTGCCAGTAGTATGACTAGCGGGAGGAGCACAGATACGCAGTATTTT

j_call: TRBJ2-7
d_call: TRBD1
clone_size: few
v_call: TRBV5-4
cdr3_aa: CASSLGTGGRYYEQYF
cdr3_nt: TGTGCCAGCAGCCTTGGGACAGGGGGTCGTTACTACGAGCAGTACTTC

j_call: TRBJ2-5
d_call: TRBD2
clone_size: few
v_call: TRBV28
cdr3_aa: CASSRLGTGGQETQYF
cdr3_nt: TGTGCCAGCAGTCGACTCGGGACGGGGGGTCAAGAGACCCAGTACTTC